This T cell receptor (beta chain) was captured in a study of T cells in Graves' hyperthyroidism and ophthalmopathy. This CDR3 comprises 16 residues. Germline CDR1 is SNHLY and CDR2 is FYNNEI. Trimming removed 3 bases from V and 3 bases from J; junction bases left unmatched: 8. Ten or more counts support this clonotype. RNA transcripts gave rise to amplified TCR beta CDR3 regions. The HTBI primer set served for first-round RT-PCR of the TCR CDR3. One entry per CDR3 protein results from TCRdb running MiXCR on the multiplex PCR reads. Among fewer than 400,000 distinct CDR3 sequences listed, over 12% were seen once.

The clonotype comes from a man aged 50-59 years with Graves' ophthalmopathy. The gene calls are TRBV2 and TRBJ2-1; TRBD2 matches at 7 bases. Material for sequencing was blood. The CDR3, as DNA: TGTGCCAGCAGTGATCTGTCTAGCGGCCTCTACAATGAGCAGTTCTTC. Amino acid sequence: CASSDLSSGLYNEQFF.